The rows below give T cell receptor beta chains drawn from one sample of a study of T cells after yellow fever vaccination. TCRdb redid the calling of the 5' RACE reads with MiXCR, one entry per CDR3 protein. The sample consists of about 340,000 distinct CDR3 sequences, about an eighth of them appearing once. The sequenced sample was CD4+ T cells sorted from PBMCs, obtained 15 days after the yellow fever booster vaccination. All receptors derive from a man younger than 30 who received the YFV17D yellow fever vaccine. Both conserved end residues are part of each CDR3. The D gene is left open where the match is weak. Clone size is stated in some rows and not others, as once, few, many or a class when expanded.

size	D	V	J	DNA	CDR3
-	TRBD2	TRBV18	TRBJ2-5	TGTGCCAGCTCACCAGCTAGCGGGGGCGTGTACCAAGAGACCCAGTACTTC	CASSPASGGVYQETQYF
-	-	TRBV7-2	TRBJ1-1	TGTGCCAGCAGCCCCCGGGGGACGGTTCCCACTGAAGCTTTCTTT	CASSPRGTVPTEAFF
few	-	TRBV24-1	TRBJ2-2	TGTGCCACCAGCTCTAACACCGGGGAGCTGTTTTTT	CATSSNTGELFF
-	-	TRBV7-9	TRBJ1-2	TGTGCCAGCAGCTTGAGGGAAAACTATGGCTACACCTTC	CASSLRENYGYTF
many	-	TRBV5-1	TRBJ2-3	TGCGCCAGCAGCTTAGGGGATAGCACAGATACGCAGTATTTT	CASSLGDSTDTQYF
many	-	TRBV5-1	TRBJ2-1	TGCGCCAGCAGCTTGGAAAATTACAATGAGCAGTTCTTC	CASSLENYNEQFF
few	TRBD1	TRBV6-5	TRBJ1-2	TGTGCCAGCACCTACTTCCAGGGAGTACCCCCCGACAGGGGAGGGGACTCCGGCTACACCTTC	CASTYFQGVPPDRGGDSGYTF
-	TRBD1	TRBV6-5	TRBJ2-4	TGTGCCAGCAGTTACACACTCGTACAGGGGGCAGCCAAAAACATTCAGTACTTC	CASSYTLVQGAAKNIQYF
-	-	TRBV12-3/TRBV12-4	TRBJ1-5	TGTGCCAGCAGTCAGAGTAGTAGAGGCAATCAGCCCCAGCATTTT	CASSQSSRGNQPQHF
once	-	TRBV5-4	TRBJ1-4	TGTGCCAGCAGCTTGGGTGGGGACAAATTTGAAAAACTGTTTTTT	CASSLGGDKFEKLFF
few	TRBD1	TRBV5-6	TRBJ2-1	TGTGCCAGCAGCTTATTAGGGACAGCATACAATGAGCAGTTCTTC	CASSLLGTAYNEQFF
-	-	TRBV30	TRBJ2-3	TGTGCCTGGGCGGTAGGGGGAGATACGCAGTATTTT	CAWAVGGDTQYF